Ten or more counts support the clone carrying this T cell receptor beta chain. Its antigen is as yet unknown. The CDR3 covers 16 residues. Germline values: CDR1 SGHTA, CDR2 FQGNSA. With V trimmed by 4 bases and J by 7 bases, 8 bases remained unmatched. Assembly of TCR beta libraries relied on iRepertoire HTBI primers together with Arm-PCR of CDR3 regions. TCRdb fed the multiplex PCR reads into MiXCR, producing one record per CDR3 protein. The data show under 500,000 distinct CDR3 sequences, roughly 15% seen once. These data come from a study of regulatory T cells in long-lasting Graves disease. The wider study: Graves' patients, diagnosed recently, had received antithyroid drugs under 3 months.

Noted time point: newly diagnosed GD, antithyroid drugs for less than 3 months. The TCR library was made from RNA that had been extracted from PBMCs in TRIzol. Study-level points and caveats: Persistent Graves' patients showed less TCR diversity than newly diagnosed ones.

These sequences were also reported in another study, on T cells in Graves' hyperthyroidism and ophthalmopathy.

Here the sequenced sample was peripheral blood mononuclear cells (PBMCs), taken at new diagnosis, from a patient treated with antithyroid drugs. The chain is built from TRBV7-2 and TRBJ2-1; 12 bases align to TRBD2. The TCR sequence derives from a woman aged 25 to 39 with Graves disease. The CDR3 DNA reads TGTGCCAGCAGCTCCCCGACTAGCGGGAGTGGAAATGAGCAGTTCTTC. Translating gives CASSSPTSGSGNEQFF. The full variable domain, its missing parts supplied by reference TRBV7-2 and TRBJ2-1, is GAGVSQSPSNKVTEKGKDVELRCDPISGHTALYWYRQSLGQGLEFLIYFQGNSAPDKSGLPSDRFSAERTGGSVSTLTIQRTQQEDSAVYLCASSSPTSGSGNEQFFGPGTRLTVL.